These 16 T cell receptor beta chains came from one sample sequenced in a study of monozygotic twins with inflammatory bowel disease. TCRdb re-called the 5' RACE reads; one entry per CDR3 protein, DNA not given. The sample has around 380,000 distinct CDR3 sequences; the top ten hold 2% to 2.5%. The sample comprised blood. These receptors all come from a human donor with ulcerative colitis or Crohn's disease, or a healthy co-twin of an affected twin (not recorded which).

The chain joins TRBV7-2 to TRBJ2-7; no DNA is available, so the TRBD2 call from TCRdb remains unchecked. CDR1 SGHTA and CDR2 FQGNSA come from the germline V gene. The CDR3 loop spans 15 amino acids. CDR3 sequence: CASSLNAGGSYEQYF.

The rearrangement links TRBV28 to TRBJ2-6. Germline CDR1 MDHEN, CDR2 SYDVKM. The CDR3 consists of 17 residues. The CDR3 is CASSFGSWGSGANVLTF.

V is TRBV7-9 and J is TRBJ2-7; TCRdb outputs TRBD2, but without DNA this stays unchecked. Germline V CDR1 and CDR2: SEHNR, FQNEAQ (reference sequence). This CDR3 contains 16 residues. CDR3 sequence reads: CASSSAGGLLSYEQYF.

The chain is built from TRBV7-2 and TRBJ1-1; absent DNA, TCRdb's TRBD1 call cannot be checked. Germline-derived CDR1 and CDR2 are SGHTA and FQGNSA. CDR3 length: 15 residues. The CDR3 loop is CASSLVVRINTEAFF. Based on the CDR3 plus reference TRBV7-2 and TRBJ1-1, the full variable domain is GAGVSQSPSNKVTEKGKDVELRCDPISGHTALYWYRQSLGQGLEFLIYFQGNSAPDKSGLPSDRFSAERTGGSVSTLTIQRTQQEDSAVYLCASSLVVRINTEAFFGQGTRLTVV.

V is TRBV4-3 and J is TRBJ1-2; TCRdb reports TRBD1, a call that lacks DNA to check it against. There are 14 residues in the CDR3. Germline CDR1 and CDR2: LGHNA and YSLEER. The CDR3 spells CASSQVQGDAGYTF.

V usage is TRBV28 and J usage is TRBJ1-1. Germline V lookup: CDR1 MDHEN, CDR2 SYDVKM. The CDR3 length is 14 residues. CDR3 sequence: CASSPSSTGTEAFF.

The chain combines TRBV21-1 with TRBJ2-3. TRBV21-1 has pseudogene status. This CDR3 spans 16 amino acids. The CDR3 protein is CASLRIGRISTDTQYF.

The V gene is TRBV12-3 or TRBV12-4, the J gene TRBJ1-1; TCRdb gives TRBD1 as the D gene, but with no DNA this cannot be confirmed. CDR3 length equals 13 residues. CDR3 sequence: CASGGTGYTEAFF.

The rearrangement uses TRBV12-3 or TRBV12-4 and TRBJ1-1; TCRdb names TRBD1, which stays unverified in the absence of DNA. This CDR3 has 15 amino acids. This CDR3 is CASSPGGQGNSEAFF.

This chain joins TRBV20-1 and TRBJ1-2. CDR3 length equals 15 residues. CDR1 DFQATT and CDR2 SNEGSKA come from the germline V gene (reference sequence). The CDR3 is CSAIPRKNTNYGYTF.

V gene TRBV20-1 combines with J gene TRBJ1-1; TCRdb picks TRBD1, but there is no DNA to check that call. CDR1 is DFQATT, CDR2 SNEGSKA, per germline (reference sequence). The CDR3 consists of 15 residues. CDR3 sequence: CSTMDPTGGNTEAFF.

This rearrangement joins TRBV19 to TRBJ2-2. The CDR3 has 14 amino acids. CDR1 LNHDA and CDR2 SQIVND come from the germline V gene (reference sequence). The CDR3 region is CASRLLSNTGELFF.

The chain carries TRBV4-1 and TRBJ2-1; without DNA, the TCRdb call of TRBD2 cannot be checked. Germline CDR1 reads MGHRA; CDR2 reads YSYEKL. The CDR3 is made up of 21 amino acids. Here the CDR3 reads CASSQDPPSGTTRSLYNEQFF.

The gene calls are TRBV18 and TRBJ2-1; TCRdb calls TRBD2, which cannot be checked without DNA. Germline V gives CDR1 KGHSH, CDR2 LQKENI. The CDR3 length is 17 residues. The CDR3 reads CASSFVASGGAYNEQFF.

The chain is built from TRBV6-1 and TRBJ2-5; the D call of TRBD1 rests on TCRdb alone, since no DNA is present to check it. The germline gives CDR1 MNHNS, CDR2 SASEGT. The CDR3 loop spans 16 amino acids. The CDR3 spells CASGQGVLGFQETQYF.

This chain's CDR3 is CAWSAGQTGVDTQYF. The V gene is TRBV30, the J gene TRBJ2-3; TCRdb gives TRBD1 as the D gene, but with no DNA this cannot be confirmed. Germline assignment: CDR1 GTSNPN and CDR2 SVGIG (reference sequence). The length of the CDR3 is 15 residues. Full variable domain (outside the CDR3, taken from reference TRBV30 and TRBJ2-3): SQTIHQWPATLVQPVGSPLSLECTVEGTSNPNLYWYRQAAGRGLQLLFYSVGIGQISSEVPQNLSASRPQDRQFILSSKKLLLSDSGFYLCAWSAGQTGVDTQYFGPGTRLTVL.